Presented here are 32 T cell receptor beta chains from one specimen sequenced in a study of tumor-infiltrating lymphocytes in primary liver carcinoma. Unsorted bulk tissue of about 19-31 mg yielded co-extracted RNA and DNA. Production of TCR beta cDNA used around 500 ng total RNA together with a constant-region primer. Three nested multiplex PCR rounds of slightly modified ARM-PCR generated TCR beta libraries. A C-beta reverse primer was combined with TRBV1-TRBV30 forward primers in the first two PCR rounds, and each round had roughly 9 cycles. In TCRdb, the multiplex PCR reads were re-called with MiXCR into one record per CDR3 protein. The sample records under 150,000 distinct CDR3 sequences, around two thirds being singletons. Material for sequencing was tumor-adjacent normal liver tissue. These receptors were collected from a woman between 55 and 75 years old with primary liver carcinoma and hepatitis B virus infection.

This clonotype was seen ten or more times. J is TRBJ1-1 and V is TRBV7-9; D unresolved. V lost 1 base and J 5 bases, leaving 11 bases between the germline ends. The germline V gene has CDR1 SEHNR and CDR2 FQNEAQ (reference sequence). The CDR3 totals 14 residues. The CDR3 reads CASSLGLPGTEAFF. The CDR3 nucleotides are TGTGCCAGCAGCTTAGGCCTCCCGGGGACTGAAGCTTTCTTT.

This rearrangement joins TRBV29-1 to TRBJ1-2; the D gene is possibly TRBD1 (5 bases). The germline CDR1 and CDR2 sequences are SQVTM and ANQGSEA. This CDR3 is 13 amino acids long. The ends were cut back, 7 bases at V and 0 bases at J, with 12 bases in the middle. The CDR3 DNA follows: TGCAGCGGCGGGGCAGTGACTAACTATGGCTACACCTTC. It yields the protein CSGGAVTNYGYTF.

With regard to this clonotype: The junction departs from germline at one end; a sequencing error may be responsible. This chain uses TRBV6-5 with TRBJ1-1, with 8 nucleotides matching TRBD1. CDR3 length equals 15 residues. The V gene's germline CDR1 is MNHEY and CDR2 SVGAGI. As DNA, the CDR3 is TGTGCCAGCGGACCCAGGGGGCAGAAGAACACTGAAGTTTTCTTT. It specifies CASGPRGQKNTEVFF.

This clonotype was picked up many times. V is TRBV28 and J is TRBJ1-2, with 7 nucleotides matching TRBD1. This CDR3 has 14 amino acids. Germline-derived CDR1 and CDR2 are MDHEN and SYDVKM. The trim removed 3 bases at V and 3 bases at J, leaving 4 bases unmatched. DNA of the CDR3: TGTGCCAGCAGTTTTCCCACAGGGGACTATGGCTACACCTTC. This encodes CASSFPTGDYGYTF.

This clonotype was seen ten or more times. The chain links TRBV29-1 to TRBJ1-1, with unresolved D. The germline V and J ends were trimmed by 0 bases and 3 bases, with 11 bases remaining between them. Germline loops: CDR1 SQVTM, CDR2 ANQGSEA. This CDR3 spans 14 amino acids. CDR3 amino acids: CSVEDFGGYTEAFF. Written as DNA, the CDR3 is TGCAGCGTTGAAGATTTTGGTGGGTACACTGAAGCTTTCTTT.

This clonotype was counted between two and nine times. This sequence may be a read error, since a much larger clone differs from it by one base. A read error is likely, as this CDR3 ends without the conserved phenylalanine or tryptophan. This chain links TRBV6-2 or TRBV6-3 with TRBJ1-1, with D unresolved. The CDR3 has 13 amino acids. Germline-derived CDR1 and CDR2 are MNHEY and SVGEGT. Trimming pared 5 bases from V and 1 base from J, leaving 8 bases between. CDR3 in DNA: TGTGCCAGCAGTCTCCAGCAGAACACTGAAGCTTTCTAT. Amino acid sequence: CASSLQQNTEAFY.

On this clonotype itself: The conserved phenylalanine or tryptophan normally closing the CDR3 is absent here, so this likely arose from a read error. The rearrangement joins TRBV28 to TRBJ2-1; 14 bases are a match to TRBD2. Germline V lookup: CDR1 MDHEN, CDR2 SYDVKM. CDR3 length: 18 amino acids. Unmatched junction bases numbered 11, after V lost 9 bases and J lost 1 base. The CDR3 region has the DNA TGTGCCAGTCTTCAGACTAGCGGGAGGGGGAGATCCTACAATGAGCAGTTCTTA. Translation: CASLQTSGRGRSYNEQFL.

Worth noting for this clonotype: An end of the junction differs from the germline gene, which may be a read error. The CDR3, as DNA: TGTGACAGCAGCTTAGCCCCAGGGGGCTCGCGGGAAAAACTGTTTTTT. Its protein is CDSSLAPGGSREKLFF. V gene TRBV7-9 combines with J gene TRBJ1-4, with TRBD1 matching over 8 bases. Per the germline V gene, CDR1 is SEHNR and CDR2 is FQNEAQ (reference sequence). The CDR3 extends over 16 amino acids.

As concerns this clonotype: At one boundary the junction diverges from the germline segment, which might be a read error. CDR3 coding DNA: TGTCTCAGCAGCTTAGGGCAACGTGCGGGAGAGTCTCACTTT. Amino acids: CLSSLGQRAGESHF. This chain joins TRBV11-1 and TRBJ2-3; TRBD2 matches 7 bases. Per germline, CDR1 SGHAT and CDR2 FQDESV (reference sequence). The CDR3 has 14 residues.

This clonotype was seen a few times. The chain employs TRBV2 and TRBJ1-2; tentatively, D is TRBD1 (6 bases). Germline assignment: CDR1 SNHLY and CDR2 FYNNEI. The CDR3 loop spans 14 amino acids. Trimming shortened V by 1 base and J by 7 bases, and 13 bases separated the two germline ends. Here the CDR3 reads CASSEDRARGGYTF. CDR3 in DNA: TGTGCCAGCAGTGAAGACAGGGCCAGGGGTGGCTACACCTTC. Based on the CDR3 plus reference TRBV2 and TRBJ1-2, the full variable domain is EPEVTQTPSHQVTQMGQEVILRCVPISNHLYFYWYRQILGQKVEFLVSFYNNEISEKSEIFDDQFSVERPDGSNFTLKIRSTKLEDSAMYFCASSEDRARGGYTFGSGTRLTVV.

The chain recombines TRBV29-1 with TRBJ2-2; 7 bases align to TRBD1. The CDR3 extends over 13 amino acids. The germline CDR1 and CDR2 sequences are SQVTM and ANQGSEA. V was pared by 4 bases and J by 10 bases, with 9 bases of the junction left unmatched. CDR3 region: CSVVTGLDEELFF. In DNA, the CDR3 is TGCAGCGTTGTGACAGGGTTGGACGAGGAGCTGTTTTTT.

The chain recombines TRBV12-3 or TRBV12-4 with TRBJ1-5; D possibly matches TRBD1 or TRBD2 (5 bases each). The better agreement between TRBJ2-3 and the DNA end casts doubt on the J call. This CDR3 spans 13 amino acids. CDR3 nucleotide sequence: TGTGCCAGCAGTCACATGGGACGGCAGCCCCAGTATTTT. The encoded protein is CASSHMGRQPQYF.

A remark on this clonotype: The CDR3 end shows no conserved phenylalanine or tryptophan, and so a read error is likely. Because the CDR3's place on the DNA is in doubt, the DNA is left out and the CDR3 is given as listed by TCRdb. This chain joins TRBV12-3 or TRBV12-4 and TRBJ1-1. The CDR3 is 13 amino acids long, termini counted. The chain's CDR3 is CASSSREGTEASI.

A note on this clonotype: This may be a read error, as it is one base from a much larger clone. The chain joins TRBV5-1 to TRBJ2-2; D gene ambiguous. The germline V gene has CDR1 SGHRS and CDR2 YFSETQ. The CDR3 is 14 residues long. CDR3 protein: CANSLDVGTGELFF. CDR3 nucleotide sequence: TGCGCCAACAGCTTGGATGTTGGCACCGGGGAGCTGTTTTTT.

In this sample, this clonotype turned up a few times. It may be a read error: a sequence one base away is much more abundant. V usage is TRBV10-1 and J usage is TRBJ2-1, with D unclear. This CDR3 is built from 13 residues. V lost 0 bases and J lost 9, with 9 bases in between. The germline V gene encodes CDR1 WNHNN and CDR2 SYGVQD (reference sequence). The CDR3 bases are TGCGCCAGCAGTGAGTCTAGGGTCAGTGAGCAGTTCTTC. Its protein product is CASSESRVSEQFF.

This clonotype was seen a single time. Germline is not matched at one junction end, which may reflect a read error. CDR3 in DNA: TGTGCCAGCAGCCATTTTAGGGTTAGCGGGAGCTATGAGCGGTTCTTC. Amino acid sequence: CASSHFRVSGSYERFF. This rearrangement joins TRBV14 to TRBJ2-1; 9 nucleotides match TRBD2. Germline CDR1 reads SGHDN; CDR2 reads FVKESK. The CDR3 consists of 16 residues.

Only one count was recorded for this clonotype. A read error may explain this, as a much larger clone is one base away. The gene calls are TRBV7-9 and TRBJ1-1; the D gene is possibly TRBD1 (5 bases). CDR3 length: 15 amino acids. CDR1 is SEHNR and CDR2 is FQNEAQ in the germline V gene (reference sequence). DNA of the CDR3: TGTGCCAGCAGCTTAATGGGGGGATTGAACACTGAAACTTTCTTT. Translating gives CASSLMGGLNTETFF.

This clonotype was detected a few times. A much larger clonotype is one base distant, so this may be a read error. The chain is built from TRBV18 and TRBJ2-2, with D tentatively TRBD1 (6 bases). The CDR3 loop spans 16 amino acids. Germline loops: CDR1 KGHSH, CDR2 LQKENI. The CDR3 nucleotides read TGTGCCGGCTCACCACCGGCAGGGGCGAACACCGGGGAGCTGTTTTTT. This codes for CAGSPPAGANTGELFF.

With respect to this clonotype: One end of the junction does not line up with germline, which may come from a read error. The CDR3 loop reads CTSSPFWDRSNEQFF. CDR3 coding DNA: TGTACCAGCAGCCCCTTCTGGGACAGAAGCAATGAGCAGTTCTTC. The chain couples TRBV5-6 to TRBJ2-1; 7 bases line up with TRBD1. Germline V gives CDR1 SGHDT, CDR2 YYEEEE. The CDR3 runs to 15 residues.

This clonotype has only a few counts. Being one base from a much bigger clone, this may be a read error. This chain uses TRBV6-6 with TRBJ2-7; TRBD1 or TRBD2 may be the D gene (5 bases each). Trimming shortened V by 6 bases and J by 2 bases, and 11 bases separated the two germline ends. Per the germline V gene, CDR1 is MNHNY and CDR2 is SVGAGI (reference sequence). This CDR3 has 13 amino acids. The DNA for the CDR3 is TGTGCCAGCAGAACACGGGGACCCTACGAGCAGTACTTC. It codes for CASRTRGPYEQYF.

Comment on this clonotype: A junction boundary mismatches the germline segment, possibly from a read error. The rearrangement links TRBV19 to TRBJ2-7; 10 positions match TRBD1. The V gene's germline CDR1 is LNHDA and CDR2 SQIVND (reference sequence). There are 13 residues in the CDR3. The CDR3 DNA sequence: TGTGTCAGTAGGGACAGGGGCCGCTACGAGCACTACTTC. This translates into CVSRDRGRYEHYF.

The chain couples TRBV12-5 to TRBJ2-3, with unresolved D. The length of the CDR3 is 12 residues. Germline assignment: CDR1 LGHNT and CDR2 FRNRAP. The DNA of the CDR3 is TGTGGAACAGTGGGGATCACAGATACGCAGTATTTT. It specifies CGTVGITDTQYF.

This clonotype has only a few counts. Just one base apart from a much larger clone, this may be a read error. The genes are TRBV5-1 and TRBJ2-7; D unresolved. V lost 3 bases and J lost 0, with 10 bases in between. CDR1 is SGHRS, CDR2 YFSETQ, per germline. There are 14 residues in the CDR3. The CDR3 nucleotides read TGCGCCAGCAGCTCATACGGCAGCTCCTACGAGCAGTACTTC. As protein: CASSSYGSSYEQYF.

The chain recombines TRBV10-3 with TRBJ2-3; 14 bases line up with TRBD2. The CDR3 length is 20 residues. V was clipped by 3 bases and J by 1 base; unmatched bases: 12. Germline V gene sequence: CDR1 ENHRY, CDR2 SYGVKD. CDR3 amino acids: CAISDAVRLAGGHRTDTQYF. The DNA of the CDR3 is TGTGCCATCAGTGATGCTGTTCGACTAGCGGGAGGGCATCGCACAGATACGCAGTATTTT.

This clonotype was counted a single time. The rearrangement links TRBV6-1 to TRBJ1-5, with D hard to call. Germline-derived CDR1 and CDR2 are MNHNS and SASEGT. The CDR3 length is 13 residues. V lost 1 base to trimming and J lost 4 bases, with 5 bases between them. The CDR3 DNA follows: TGTGCCAGCAGTGAAGAGTATAATCAGCCCCAGCATTTT. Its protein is CASSEEYNQPQHF.

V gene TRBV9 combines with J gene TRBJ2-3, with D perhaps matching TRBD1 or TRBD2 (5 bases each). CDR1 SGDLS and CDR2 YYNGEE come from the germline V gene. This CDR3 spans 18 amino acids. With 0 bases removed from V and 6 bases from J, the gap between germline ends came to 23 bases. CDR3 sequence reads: CASSVAPYGAAGGDTQYF. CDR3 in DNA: TGTGCCAGCAGCGTAGCCCCTTACGGGGCTGCCGGAGGTGATACGCAGTATTTT.

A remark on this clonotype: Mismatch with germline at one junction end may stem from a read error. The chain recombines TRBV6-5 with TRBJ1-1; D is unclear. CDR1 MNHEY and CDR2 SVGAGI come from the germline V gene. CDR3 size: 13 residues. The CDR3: CTSSYRGPTEAYF. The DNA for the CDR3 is TGTACCAGCAGTTACCGAGGGCCCACTGAGGCTTACTTT.

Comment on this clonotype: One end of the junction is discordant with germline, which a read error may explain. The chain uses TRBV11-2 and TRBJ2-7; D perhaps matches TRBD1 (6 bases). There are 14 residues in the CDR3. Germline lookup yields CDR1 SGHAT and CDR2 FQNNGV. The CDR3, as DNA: TGTGTCAGCAGTCAGAACAGGGAGTACCGCGAGCAGTACTTC. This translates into CVSSQNREYREQYF.

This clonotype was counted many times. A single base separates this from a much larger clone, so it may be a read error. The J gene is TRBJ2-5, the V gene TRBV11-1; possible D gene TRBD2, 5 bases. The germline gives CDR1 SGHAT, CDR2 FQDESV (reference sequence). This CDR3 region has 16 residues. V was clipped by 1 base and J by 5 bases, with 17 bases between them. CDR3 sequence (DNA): TGTGCCAGCAGCTTAGAGCCGGGGTACCTAAGGGAGACCCAGTACTTC. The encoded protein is CASSLEPGYLRETQYF.

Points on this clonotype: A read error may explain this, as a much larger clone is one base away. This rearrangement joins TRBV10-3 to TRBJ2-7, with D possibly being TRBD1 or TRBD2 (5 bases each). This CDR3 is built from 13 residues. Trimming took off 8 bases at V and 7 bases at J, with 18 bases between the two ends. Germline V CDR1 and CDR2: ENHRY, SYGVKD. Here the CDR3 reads CAIGLGVTGEQYF. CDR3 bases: TGTGCCATCGGACTGGGGGTTACGGGGGAGCAGTACTTC.

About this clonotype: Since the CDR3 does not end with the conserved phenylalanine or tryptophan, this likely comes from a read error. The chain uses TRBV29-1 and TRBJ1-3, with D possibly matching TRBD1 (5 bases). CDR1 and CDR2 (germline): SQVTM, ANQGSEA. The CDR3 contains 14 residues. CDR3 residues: CSVGSTVSENTIYS. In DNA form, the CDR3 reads TGCAGCGTTGGATCGACAGTCTCTGAAAACACCATATATTCT.

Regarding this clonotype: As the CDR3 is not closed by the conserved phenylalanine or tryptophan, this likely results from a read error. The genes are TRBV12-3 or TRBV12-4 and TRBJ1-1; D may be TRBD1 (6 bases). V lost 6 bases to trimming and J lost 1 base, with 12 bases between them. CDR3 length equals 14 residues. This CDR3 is CASSSNRANTEAFL. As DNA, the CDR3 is TGTGCCAGCAGCTCAAACAGGGCGAACACTGAAGCTTTCCTT.